This T cell receptor (beta chain) originates from a study of T cell repertoires in cytomegalovirus infection. Study-level background: Well-studied HLA-B-restricted epitopes and recently identified HLA-C-restricted epitopes of CMV were both used in the study.

Points from the study as a whole: The ex vivo response was dominated by HLA-C-restricted CMV-specific TCR beta clonotypes. Identification of carriers of CMV plus the relevant HLA was achieved through cumulative public TCR beta family frequency.

TCRdb re-called the reads through MiXCR, storing one row per CDR3 protein. The sample has approximately 1,000,000 distinct CDR3 sequences, around a third seen once. Remarks on this clonotype: Antigen specificity is unknown.

Sequenced here: cultured CD8+ T cells from PBMCs, sampled from culture after CMV antigen stimulation. The receptor's source is a human donor in good health (CMV status not recorded). Some clones in this sample may be carry-over from other donors' samples.

The CDR3 is CASSLLAGGGYEQFF. In DNA, the CDR3 is TGTGCCAGCAGCCTCTTAGCGGGGGGAGGGTATGAGCAGTTCTTC. The V gene is TRBV27, the J gene TRBJ2-1; 10 bases match TRBD2. Looked up from germline, CDR1 is MNHEY and CDR2 is SMNVEV (reference sequence). V lost 6 bases, J lost 8 bases, and 10 bases stayed unmatched. There are 15 residues in the CDR3.